Listed here are 20 T cell receptor beta chains from one sample, sequenced in a study of T cells in Graves' hyperthyroidism and ophthalmopathy. From RNA transcripts, TCR beta CDR3 regions were amplified. TCR CDR3 regions were first amplified by RT-PCR with HTBI primers. MiXCR was run by TCRdb on the multiplex PCR reads, yielding one entry per CDR3 protein. The sample carries roughly 650,000 distinct CDR3 sequences, about 16% recorded once. Sequencing was performed on blood. All receptors come from a woman in her forties with Graves' ophthalmopathy.

The rearrangement links TRBV7-2 to TRBJ1-6; no definite D call. The CDR3 sequence is 14 residues long. From germline, CDR1 is SGHTA and CDR2 FQGNSA. The ends were cut back, 3 bases at V and 8 bases at J, with 11 bases in the middle. The CDR3 DNA follows: TGTGCCAGCAGCTTTTCTACAGCTGATTCACCCCTCCACTTT. It is translated as CASSFSTADSPLHF.

V gene TRBV25-1 combines with J gene TRBJ2-5; tentatively, D is TRBD1 (8 bases). CDR3 size: 16 residues. The V gene lost 2 bases and the J gene lost 3 bases, with 16 bases spanning the gap. Germline CDR1 is MGHDK and CDR2 is SYGVNS. CDR3 in DNA: TGTGCCAGCAGTGAAAACAGGGGGGGTCGAGAAGAGACCCAGTACTTC. Protein: CASSENRGGREETQYF.

This clonotype was seen repeatedly, ten times or more. The chain uses TRBV5-5 and TRBJ2-1, with a tentative D call TRBD2 (5 bases). The CDR3 loop spans 15 amino acids. Trimming removed 0 bases at V and 8 bases at J, with 15 bases between. Germline loops: CDR1 SGHKS, CDR2 YYEKEE (reference sequence). The CDR3 reads CASSLGLQRVDEQFF. For the CDR3, the DNA is TGTGCCAGCAGCTTGGGACTACAAAGGGTCGATGAGCAGTTCTTC.

About this clonotype itself: A much larger clone lies one base from this, so it may be a read error. V usage is TRBV28 and J usage is TRBJ2-1; 8 bases align to TRBD1. Trimming at V came to 5 bases and at J to 5 bases, leaving 2 bases not matched to a gene. Germline CDR1 MDHEN, CDR2 SYDVKM. The CDR3 is made up of 13 amino acids. The CDR3 bases are TGTGCCAGCAGTGGGGACAGGAACAATGAGCAGTTCTTC. Its translation is CASSGDRNNEQFF.

This clonotype was counted ten times or more. The rearrangement links TRBV20-1 to TRBJ2-5; D is unresolved. Germline V CDR1 and CDR2: DFQATT, SNEGSKA (reference sequence). V was pared by 5 bases and J by 4 bases, with 17 bases between. The CDR3 sequence is 14 residues long. CDR3 sequence: CSARDPVLGETQYF. Written as DNA, the CDR3 is TGCAGTGCTCGCGACCCCGTCTTGGGAGAGACCCAGTACTTC.

The chain links TRBV15 to TRBJ1-1; unclear D gene. Between the trimmed V and J ends, which lost 0 bases and 11 bases, there was a span of 13 bases. Looked up from germline, CDR1 is LNHNV and CDR2 is YYDKDF (reference sequence). The CDR3 has 13 amino acids. This chain's CDR3 is CATSRERYLAAFF. The CDR3 DNA reads as TGTGCCACCAGCAGAGAACGTTATCTGGCGGCTTTCTTT.

J is TRBJ2-5 and V is TRBV5-8, with a possible D match to TRBD1 (6 bases). V dropped 4 bases and J dropped 0 bases, with 16 bases sitting between them. The germline V gene encodes CDR1 SGHTS and CDR2 YDEGEE. This CDR3 is 16 amino acids long. Written as DNA, the CDR3 is TGTGCCAGCAGCCCTGGACAGTCTCGAAACCAAGAGACCCAGTACTTC. Protein sequence: CASSPGQSRNQETQYF.

In the case of this clonotype: Since a much larger clone is just one base distant, this may be a read error. The CDR3 is CASSSWTGGYNEQFF. Written as DNA, the CDR3 is TGTGCCAGCAGTTCTTGGACTGGCGGCTACAATGAGCAGTTCTTC. This sequence joins TRBV28 and TRBJ2-1, with a possible D match to TRBD2 (5 bases). The CDR3 is made up of 15 amino acids. The V end was cut by 4 bases, the J end by 3 bases, with 13 bases between. Germline CDR1 is MDHEN and CDR2 is SYDVKM. Together with reference TRBV28 and TRBJ2-1, the CDR3 gives the full variable domain: DVKVTQSSRYLVKRTGEKVFLECVQDMDHENMFWYRQDPGLGLRLIYFSYDVKMKEKGDIPEGYSVSREKKERFSLILESASTNQTSMYLCASSSWTGGYNEQFFGPGTRLTVL.

This clonotype was seen repeatedly, ten times or more. The V call is TRBV12-3 or TRBV12-4, the J call TRBJ1-5; D may be TRBD1 (6 bases). The CDR3 loop spans 18 amino acids. Trimming removed 3 bases from V and 2 bases from J, with 20 bases in between. This chain's CDR3 is CASSFTEWGAFGNQPQHF. The CDR3 DNA reads as TGTGCCAGCAGTTTTACTGAATGGGGGGCATTCGGCAATCAGCCCCAGCATTTT.

This clonotype came up many times. CDR3 loop: CASGAGLYNEQFF. The CDR3 nucleotides are TGTGCCAGCGGGGCAGGACTCTACAATGAGCAGTTCTTC. The V and J genes are TRBV6-1 and TRBJ2-1; D could derive from TRBD1 or TRBD2 (5 bases each). This CDR3 is 13 amino acids long. Trimming removed 8 bases from V and 3 bases from J, with 11 bases in between. CDR1 is MNHNS, CDR2 SASEGT, per germline.

This clonotype was seen at least ten times. V gene TRBV30 combines with J gene TRBJ2-7; 8 positions agree with TRBD1. The CDR3 covers 12 residues. The germline V gene encodes CDR1 GTSNPN and CDR2 SVGIG (reference sequence). In nucleotides, the CDR3 is TGTGCACACCGGACAGGGTCCTACGAGCAGTACTTC. Translated: CAHRTGSYEQYF.

In its sample, this clonotype was seen many times. The chain has TRBV7-3 and TRBJ1-6, with no clear D. Per germline, CDR1 SGHTA and CDR2 FQGTGA. Trimming cost V 5 bases and J 6 bases, with 8 bases left between them. CDR3 size: 13 residues. CDR3 in amino acids: CASSVRPNSPLHF. CDR3 DNA: TGTGCCAGCAGCGTTAGGCCTAATTCACCCCTCCACTTT.

This clonotype was picked up a small number of times. J is TRBJ2-3 and V is TRBV30, with D possibly called TRBD1 or TRBD2 (5 bases each). CDR1 GTSNPN and CDR2 SVGIG come from the germline V gene (reference sequence). The V end was cut by 6 bases, the J end by 3 bases, with 16 bases between. The CDR3 covers 14 residues. Here the CDR3 reads CACRQQSGTDTQYF. CDR3 sequence (DNA): TGTGCCTGTAGACAGCAGTCGGGGACAGATACGCAGTATTTT.

Ten or more counts support this clonotype. The chain links TRBV5-6 to TRBJ1-4; 9 positions match TRBD1. Germline V gene data show CDR1 as SGHDT and CDR2 as YYEEEE. There are 15 residues in the CDR3. V shed 4 bases and J 3 bases; nucleotides not matched to a gene: 4. CDR3: CASSLTGGANEKLFF. For the CDR3, the DNA is TGTGCCAGCAGCCTGACAGGGGGTGCTAATGAAAAACTGTTTTTT. Complete variable domain (other parts from reference TRBV5-6 and TRBJ1-4): DAGVTQSPTHLIKTRGQQVTLRCSPKSGHDTVSWYQQALGQGPQFIFQYYEEEERQRGNFPDRFSGHQFPNYSSELNVNALLLGDSALYLCASSLTGGANEKLFFGSGTQLSVL.

This chain's CDR3 is CASSPPGSPYEQYF. The DNA for the CDR3 is TGTGCCAGCAGCCCACCGGGGTCCCCCTACGAGCAGTACTTC. J is TRBJ2-7 and V is TRBV13; the D gene is possibly TRBD2 (5 bases). Trimming took off 5 bases at V and 2 bases at J, with 13 bases between the two ends. Germline loops: CDR1 PRHDT, CDR2 FYEKMQ (reference sequence). The CDR3 runs to 14 residues.

The rearrangement uses TRBV7-6 and TRBJ2-2, with TRBD2 matching over 14 bases. Per the germline V gene, CDR1 is SGHVS and CDR2 is FNYEAQ. This CDR3 is 16 amino acids long. V was pared by 6 bases and J by 5 bases, with 5 bases of the junction left unmatched. The CDR3 loop is CASRPGLAGGTGELFF. CDR3 sequence (DNA): TGTGCCAGCAGGCCAGGACTAGCGGGAGGAACCGGGGAGCTGTTTTTT.

This clonotype was observed many times. The rearrangement links TRBV7-9 to TRBJ2-1; 9 bases match TRBD2. Germline CDR1 is SEHNR and CDR2 is FQNEAQ (reference sequence). The CDR3 extends over 14 amino acids. The J segment lost 10 bases and the V segment lost 3 bases, leaving 7 bases of the junction unmatched. CDR3 nucleotides: TGTGCCAGCAGCTTTGGCGGGAGGGCCGGGGAGCAGTTCTTC. It is translated as CASSFGGRAGEQFF.

This chain joins TRBV9 and TRBJ2-1, with D unresolved. This CDR3 has 13 residues. Germline V gene sequence: CDR1 SGDLS, CDR2 YYNGEE. V shed 1 base and J shed 3 bases, with 5 bases lying between them. CDR3: CASSVYSYNEQFF. Written as DNA, the CDR3 is TGTGCCAGCAGCGTATACAGCTACAATGAGCAGTTCTTC.

This clonotype was counted many times. The chain links TRBV30 to TRBJ2-1; 9 bases line up with TRBD2. Germline V gene lookup returns CDR1 GTSNPN and CDR2 SVGIG (reference sequence). The CDR3 is made up of 13 amino acids. Trimming cost V 6 bases and J 9 bases; bases outside gene matches: 9. The CDR3 here is CACSLAGEGEQFF. The CDR3 DNA reads as TGTGCCTGCTCGTTAGCGGGGGAGGGTGAGCAGTTCTTC.

This clonotype was picked up a small number of times. The J gene is TRBJ1-1, the V gene TRBV10-3; no definite D call. The CDR3 has 13 amino acids. V gave up 0 bases and J gave up 3 bases, with 5 bases separating them. Germline V lookup: CDR1 ENHRY, CDR2 SYGVKD. The DNA of the CDR3 is TGTGCCATCAGTGAGTCCTGGGACACTGAAGCTTTCTTT. It specifies CAISESWDTEAFF.